Shown below are 21 T cell receptor beta chains from a single sample sequenced in a study of shared clonotypes between healthy human individuals. Naive CD8 cells, CD45RO-negative and positively selected for CCR7, excluded terminally differentiated effector memory CD45RA+ cells. Clones were sequenced by immunoSEQ multiplex PCR, and TCRdb holds only the in-frame ones, with some missing. The repertoire holds about 2,100,000 clones, with approximately 94% as singletons. The sample was naive CD8+ T cells from PBMCs. Receptors were obtained from a man aged 18-30 years in good health. Some clones in this sample may be carry-over from other donors' samples.

Here the CDR3 DNA reads TGTGCCAGCAGGACCGGGACAGGTGAAGCTTTCTTT. Residues: CASRTGTGEAFF. The rearrangement uses TRBV11-1 and TRBJ1-1; 8 bases are a match to TRBD1. The V gene's germline CDR1 is SGHAT and CDR2 FQDESV (reference sequence). Losses at the gene ends were 6 bases for V and 7 bases for J; bases not matched to a gene: 4. The CDR3 extends over 12 amino acids.

On this clone: Other DNA sequences of this sample code for an identical CDR3. The gene calls are TRBV28 and TRBJ1-5; a possible D gene is TRBD1 (5 bases). The V gene's germline CDR1 is MDHEN and CDR2 SYDVKM. The CDR3 is 14 residues long. The V gene lost 2 bases and the J gene lost 5 bases, with 10 bases spanning the gap. CDR3 residues: CASSLGQGHQPQHF. The CDR3 DNA reads TGTGCCAGCAGTTTAGGGCAGGGCCATCAGCCCCAGCATTTT.

V and J are TRBV25-1 and TRBJ1-1; D may be TRBD1 (6 bases). The germline CDR1 and CDR2 sequences are MGHDK and SYGVNS. The CDR3 has 14 residues. The germline V and J ends were trimmed by 3 bases and 5 bases, with 13 bases remaining between them. The CDR3 region has the DNA TGTGCCAGCAGTGACCTTACAGGGAGGACTGAAGCTTTCTTT. Translation gives CASSDLTGRTEAFF.

The J gene is TRBJ1-2, the V gene TRBV6-5; 7 bases align to TRBD1. The V gene end was trimmed by 3 bases and the J gene end by 8 bases; junction bases not matched to a gene: 6. The CDR3 is 13 residues long. Germline V gene lookup returns CDR1 MNHEY and CDR2 SVGAGI. CDR3 sequence (DNA): TGTGCCAGCAGTTATATGACAGGGAAAGGCTACACCTTC. It yields the protein CASSYMTGKGYTF.

CDR3 bases: TGTGCCAGCAGCTCGGGGACTATAGACGAGACCCAGTACTTC. This gives the protein CASSSGTIDETQYF. The chain links TRBV7-9 to TRBJ2-5, with TRBD2 matching over 7 bases. The CDR3 runs to 14 residues. J gave up 5 bases and V 4 bases, and 7 bases lay outside the gene matches. Germline V CDR1 and CDR2: SEHNR, FQNEAQ (reference sequence).

The chain carries TRBV11-3 and TRBJ2-5; D is unclear. Germline CDR1 SGHNT, CDR2 YENEEA. The CDR3 covers 13 residues. Trimming took off 1 base at V and 2 bases at J, with 5 bases between the two ends. CDR3 sequence reads: CASSLGGQETQYF. For the CDR3, the DNA is TGTGCCAGCAGCTTAGGTGGGCAAGAGACCCAGTACTTC.

V is TRBV5-4 and J is TRBJ2-1; 9 nucleotides align to TRBD2. The ends lost 0 bases at V and 7 bases at J; junction bases unmatched: 8. Germline V gene sequence: CDR1 SGHNT, CDR2 YYREEE (reference sequence). This CDR3 comprises 16 residues. CDR3 DNA sequence: TGTGCCAGCAGCTTGGGCTTGACTAGCGGAACGAATGAGCAGTTCTTC. Amino acids: CASSLGLTSGTNEQFF.

This chain connects TRBV23-1 to TRBJ1-5; a possible D gene is TRBD1 (5 bases). TRBV23-1 is identified as an open reading frame with a role that is uncertain. The CDR3 extends over 15 amino acids. V shed 4 bases and J shed 7 bases, with 17 bases lying between them. CDR3 nucleotide sequence: TGCGCCAGCAGTCTGAGGGACGATGGATTACAGCCCCAGCATTTT. Its translation is CASSLRDDGLQPQHF.

V usage is TRBV19 and J usage is TRBJ2-1; no clear D gene. The germline V gene encodes CDR1 LNHDA and CDR2 SQIVND (reference sequence). This CDR3 is built from 14 residues. Trimming removed 5 bases from V and 0 bases from J, with 8 bases in between. The CDR3 loop is CASSEANSYNEQFF. The CDR3 nucleotides are TGTGCCAGTAGTGAAGCGAACTCCTACAATGAGCAGTTCTTC. Drawing the rest from reference TRBV19 and TRBJ2-1, the complete variable domain is DGGITQSPKYLFRKEGQNVTLSCEQNLNHDAMYWYRQDPGQGLRLIYYSQIVNDFQKGDIAEGYSVSREKKESFPLTVTSAQKNPTAFYLCASSEANSYNEQFFGPGTRLTVL.

The chain employs TRBV5-1 and TRBJ1-2; D gene ambiguous. Trimming stripped 1 base from V and 8 bases from J, with 15 bases between. In germline, CDR1 is SGHRS, CDR2 YFSETQ. This CDR3 contains 14 residues. CDR3 region: CASSLIGPKGGYTF. CDR3 DNA sequence: TGCGCCAGCAGCTTGATCGGGCCGAAGGGCGGCTACACCTTC.

The CDR3 bases are TGTGCCAGCAGCCGCCCGGGGGGTGTCAATGAGCAGTTCTTC. It translates to CASSRPGGVNEQFF. The chain uses TRBV13 and TRBJ2-1; TRBD2 aligns across 7 bases. Germline lookup yields CDR1 PRHDT and CDR2 FYEKMQ (reference sequence). After removal of 5 bases from V and 6 bases from J, the junction contained 7 bases not matched to a gene. This CDR3 contains 14 residues.

This clone appeared a single time. The rearrangement links TRBV6-5 to TRBJ2-1; D is undetermined. V dropped 4 bases and J dropped 0 bases, with 10 bases sitting between them. CDR1 is MNHEY and CDR2 is SVGAGI in the germline V gene. This CDR3 comprises 15 residues. The CDR3 spells CASSSGRTSYNEQFF. The DNA of the CDR3 is TGTGCCAGCAGTTCCGGACGGACCTCCTACAATGAGCAGTTCTTC.

The rearrangement joins TRBV7-8 to TRBJ2-7, with TRBD2 matching 13 bases. This CDR3 is 15 amino acids long. After removal of 5 bases from V and 3 bases from J, the junction contained 4 bases not matched to a gene. Germline CDR1 reads SGHVS; CDR2 reads FQNEAQ. CDR3: CASSIGTSGDYEQYF. The CDR3 DNA reads as TGTGCCAGCAGCATTGGGACTAGCGGGGACTACGAGCAGTACTTC.

This clone was observed a few times. Other DNA sequences in this sample translate to the same CDR3. The CDR3 sequence is CASSFSSYNEQFF. DNA for the CDR3: TGTGCCAGCAGCTTTAGCTCCTACAATGAGCAGTTCTTC. The chain combines TRBV7-9 with TRBJ2-1; no firm D call. The CDR3 has 13 residues. The germline gives CDR1 SEHNR, CDR2 FQNEAQ (reference sequence). Trimming took 3 bases from V and 0 from J, leaving 3 bases between them.

The chain recombines TRBV2 with TRBJ1-2; no clear D gene. This CDR3 region has 14 residues. The V gene lost 2 bases and the J gene lost 1 base, with 8 bases spanning the gap. Germline CDR1 is SNHLY and CDR2 is FYNNEI. The CDR3, as DNA: TGTGCCAGCAGTGAAATCTGGGGTAACTATGGCTACACCTTC. It is translated as CASSEIWGNYGYTF.

The chain joins TRBV10-2 to TRBJ1-2, with D unclear. This CDR3 is built from 15 residues. Trimming took 2 bases from V and 2 from J, leaving 12 bases between them. Germline V CDR1 and CDR2: WSHSY, SAAADI. The CDR3 loop is CASSEGRSRNYGYTF. CDR3 nucleotides: TGCGCCAGCAGTGAGGGCAGGTCCCGGAACTATGGCTACACCTTC.

The J gene is TRBJ2-1, the V gene TRBV6-5; D is ambiguous. Trimming removed 5 bases at V and 0 bases at J, with 8 bases between. The CDR3 runs 14 residues. Germline assignment: CDR1 MNHEY and CDR2 SVGAGI. CDR3 amino acids: CASSPSSSYNEQFF. CDR3 DNA sequence: TGTGCCAGCAGTCCCTCTAGCTCCTACAATGAGCAGTTCTTC.

The chain carries TRBV30 and TRBJ2-7, with 10 bases matching TRBD1. CDR1 is GTSNPN, CDR2 SVGIG, per germline (reference sequence). The CDR3 has 14 amino acids. With 2 bases clipped from V and 5 bases from J, the junction kept 6 bases outside the gene matches. CDR3 in DNA: TGTGCCTGGAGTCATTCCGGGACAGGGGACGAGCAGTACTTC. The encoded protein is CAWSHSGTGDEQYF.

The rearrangement links TRBV19 to TRBJ1-1; D not certain. Per the germline V gene, CDR1 is LNHDA and CDR2 is SQIVND (reference sequence). The CDR3 spans 13 residues. Trimming cost V 4 bases and J 5 bases, with 11 bases left between them. CDR3 sequence reads: CASSTDDLTEAFF. The CDR3 region has the DNA TGTGCCAGTAGTACGGACGATTTGACTGAAGCTTTCTTT. Filled out from reference TRBV19 and TRBJ1-1, the complete variable domain reads DGGITQSPKYLFRKEGQNVTLSCEQNLNHDAMYWYRQDPGQGLRLIYYSQIVNDFQKGDIAEGYSVSREKKESFPLTVTSAQKNPTAFYLCASSTDDLTEAFFGQGTRLTVV.

The V and J genes are TRBV4-1 and TRBJ2-1; D is perhaps TRBD2 (6 bases). The CDR3 consists of 18 residues. The V gene's germline CDR1 is MGHRA and CDR2 YSYEKL. Trimming removed 7 bases at V and 3 bases at J, with 25 bases between. Here the CDR3 reads CASTDNNVVVADYNEQFF. DNA of the CDR3: TGCGCCAGCACCGACAACAATGTAGTGGTAGCGGACTACAATGAGCAGTTCTTC.

The genes are TRBV27 and TRBJ2-7, with D possibly being TRBD2 (6 bases). Germline CDR1 and CDR2: MNHEY and SMNVEV (reference sequence). Trimming removed 6 bases from V and 2 bases from J, with 17 bases in between. The CDR3 is 15 amino acids. The CDR3 protein is CASSPRGGGTYEQYF. The CDR3 DNA follows: TGTGCCAGCAGCCCCCGTGGTGGAGGGACCTACGAGCAGTACTTC.